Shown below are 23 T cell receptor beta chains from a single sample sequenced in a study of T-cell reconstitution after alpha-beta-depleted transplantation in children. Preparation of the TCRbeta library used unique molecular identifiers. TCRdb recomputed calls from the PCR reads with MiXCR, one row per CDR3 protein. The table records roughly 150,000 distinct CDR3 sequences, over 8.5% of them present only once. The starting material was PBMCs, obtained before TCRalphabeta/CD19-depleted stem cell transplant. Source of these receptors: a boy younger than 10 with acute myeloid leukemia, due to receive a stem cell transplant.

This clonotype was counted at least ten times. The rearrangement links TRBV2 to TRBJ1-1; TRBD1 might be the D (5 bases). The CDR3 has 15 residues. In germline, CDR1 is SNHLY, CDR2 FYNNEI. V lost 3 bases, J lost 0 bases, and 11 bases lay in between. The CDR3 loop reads CASSDPGTVNTEAFF. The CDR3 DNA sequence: TGTGCCAGCAGTGATCCCGGGACGGTGAACACTGAAGCTTTCTTT.

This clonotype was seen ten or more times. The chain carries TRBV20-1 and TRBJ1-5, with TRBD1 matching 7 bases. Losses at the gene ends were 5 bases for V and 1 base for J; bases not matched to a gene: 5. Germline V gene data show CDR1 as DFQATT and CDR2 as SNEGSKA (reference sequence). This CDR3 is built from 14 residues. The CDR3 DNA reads TGCAGTGCTGGTACAGGGGCCAGCAATCAGCCCCAGCATTTT. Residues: CSAGTGASNQPQHF.

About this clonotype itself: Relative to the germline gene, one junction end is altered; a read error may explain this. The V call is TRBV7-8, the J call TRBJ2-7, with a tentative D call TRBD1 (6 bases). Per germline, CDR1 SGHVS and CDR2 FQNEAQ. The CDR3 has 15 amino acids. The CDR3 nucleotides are TGTGCCAGCAGCCTGGTCAGGGGCGGTGGCTACGAGCAGCACTTC. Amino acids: CASSLVRGGGYEQHF.

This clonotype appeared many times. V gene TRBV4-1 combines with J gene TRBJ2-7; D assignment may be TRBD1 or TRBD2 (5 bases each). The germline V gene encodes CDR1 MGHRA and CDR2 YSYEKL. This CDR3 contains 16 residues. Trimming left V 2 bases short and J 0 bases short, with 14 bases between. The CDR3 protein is CASSQRAGGSSYEQYF. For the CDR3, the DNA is TGCGCCAGCAGCCAAAGGGCTGGGGGTAGCTCCTACGAGCAGTACTTC.

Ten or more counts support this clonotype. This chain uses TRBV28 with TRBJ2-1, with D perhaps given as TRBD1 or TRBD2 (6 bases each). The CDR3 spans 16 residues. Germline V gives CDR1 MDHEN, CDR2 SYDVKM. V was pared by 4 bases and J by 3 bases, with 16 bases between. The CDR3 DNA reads TGTGCCAGCAGTTACGACGGGGGCACTTACTACAATGAGCAGTTCTTC. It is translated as CASSYDGGTYYNEQFF. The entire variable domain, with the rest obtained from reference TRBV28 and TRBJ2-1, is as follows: DVKVTQSSRYLVKRTGEKVFLECVQDMDHENMFWYRQDPGLGLRLIYFSYDVKMKEKGDIPEGYSVSREKKERFSLILESASTNQTSMYLCASSYDGGTYYNEQFFGPGTRLTVL.

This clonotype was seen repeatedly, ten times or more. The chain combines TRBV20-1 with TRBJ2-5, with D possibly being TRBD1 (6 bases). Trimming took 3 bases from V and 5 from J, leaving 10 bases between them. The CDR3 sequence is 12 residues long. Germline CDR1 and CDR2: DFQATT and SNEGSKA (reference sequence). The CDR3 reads CSASGQLETQYF. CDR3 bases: TGCAGTGCTAGCGGACAGCTGGAGACCCAGTACTTC.

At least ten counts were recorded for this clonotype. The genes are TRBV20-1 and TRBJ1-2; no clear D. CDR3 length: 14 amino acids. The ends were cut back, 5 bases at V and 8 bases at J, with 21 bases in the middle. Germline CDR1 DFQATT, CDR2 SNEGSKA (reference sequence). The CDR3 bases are TGCAGTGCTCCAACGCGTTACAGATCGGAGGGCTACACCTTC. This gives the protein CSAPTRYRSEGYTF.

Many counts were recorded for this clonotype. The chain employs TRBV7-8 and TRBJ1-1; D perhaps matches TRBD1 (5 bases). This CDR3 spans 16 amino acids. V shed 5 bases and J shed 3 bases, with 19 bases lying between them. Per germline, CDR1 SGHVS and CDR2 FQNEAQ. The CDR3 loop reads CASSPRDRSGYTEAFF. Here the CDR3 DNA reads TGTGCCAGCAGCCCCCGGGACCGCAGCGGGTACACTGAAGCTTTCTTT. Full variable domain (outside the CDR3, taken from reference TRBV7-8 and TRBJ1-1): GAGVSQSPRYKVAKRGQDVALRCDPISGHVSLFWYQQALGQGPEFLTYFQNEAQLDKSGLPSDRFFAERPEGSVSTLKIQRTQQEDSAVYLCASSPRDRSGYTEAFFGQGTRLTVV.

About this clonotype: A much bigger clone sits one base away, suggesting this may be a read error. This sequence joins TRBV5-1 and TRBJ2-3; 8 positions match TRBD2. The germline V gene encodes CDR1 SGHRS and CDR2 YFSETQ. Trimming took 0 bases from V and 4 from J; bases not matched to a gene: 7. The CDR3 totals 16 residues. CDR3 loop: CASSLEVAGLSDTQYF. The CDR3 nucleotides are TGCGCCAGCAGCTTGGAAGTAGCGGGACTCTCAGATACGCAGTATTTT.

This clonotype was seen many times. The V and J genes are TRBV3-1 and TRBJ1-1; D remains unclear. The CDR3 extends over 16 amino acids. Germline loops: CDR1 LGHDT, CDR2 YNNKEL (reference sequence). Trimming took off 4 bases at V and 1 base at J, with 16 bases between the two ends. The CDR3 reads CASSPPTGAPNTEAFF. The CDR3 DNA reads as TGTGCCAGCAGCCCTCCTACGGGTGCCCCGAACACTGAAGCTTTCTTT. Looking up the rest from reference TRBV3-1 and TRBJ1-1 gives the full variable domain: DTAVSQTPKYLVTQMGNDKSIKCEQNLGHDTMYWYKQDSKKFLKIMFSYNNKELIINETVPNRFSPKSPDKAHLNLHINSLELGDSAVYFCASSPPTGAPNTEAFFGQGTRLTVV.

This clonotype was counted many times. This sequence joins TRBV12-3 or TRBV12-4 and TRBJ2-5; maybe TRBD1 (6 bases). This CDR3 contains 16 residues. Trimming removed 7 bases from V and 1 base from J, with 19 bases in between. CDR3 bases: TGTGCCAGCAACCCCGAGGGGGAGTGGAGCCAAGAGACCCAGTACTTC. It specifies CASNPEGEWSQETQYF.

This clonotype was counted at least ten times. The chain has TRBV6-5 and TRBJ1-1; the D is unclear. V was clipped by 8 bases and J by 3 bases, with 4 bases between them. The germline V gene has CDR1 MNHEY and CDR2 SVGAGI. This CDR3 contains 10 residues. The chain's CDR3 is CASGYTEAFF. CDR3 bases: TGTGCCAGCGGGTACACTGAAGCTTTCTTT.

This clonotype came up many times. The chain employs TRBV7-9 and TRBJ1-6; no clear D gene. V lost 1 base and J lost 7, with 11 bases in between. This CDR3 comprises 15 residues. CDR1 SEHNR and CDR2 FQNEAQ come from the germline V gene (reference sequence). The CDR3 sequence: CASSLDTGGNSPLHF. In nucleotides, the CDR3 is TGTGCCAGCAGCTTAGACACCGGCGGGAATTCACCCCTCCACTTT.

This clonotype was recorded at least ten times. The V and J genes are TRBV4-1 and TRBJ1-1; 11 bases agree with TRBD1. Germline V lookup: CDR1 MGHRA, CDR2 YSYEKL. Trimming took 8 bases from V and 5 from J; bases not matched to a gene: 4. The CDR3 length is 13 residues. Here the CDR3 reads CASARDRGTEAFF. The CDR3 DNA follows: TGCGCCAGCGCCCGGGACAGGGGGACTGAAGCTTTCTTT.

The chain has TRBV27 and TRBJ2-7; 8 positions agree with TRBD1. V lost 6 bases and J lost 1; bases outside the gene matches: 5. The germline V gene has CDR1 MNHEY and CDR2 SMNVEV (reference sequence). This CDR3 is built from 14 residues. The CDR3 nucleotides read TGTGCCAGCAGCCGTCGGACAGGGTCCTACGAGCAGTACGTC. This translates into CASSRRTGSYEQYV.

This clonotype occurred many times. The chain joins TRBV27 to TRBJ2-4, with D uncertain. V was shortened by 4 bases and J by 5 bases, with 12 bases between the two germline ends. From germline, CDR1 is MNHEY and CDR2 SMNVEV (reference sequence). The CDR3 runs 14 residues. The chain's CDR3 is CASSSVLQENIQYF. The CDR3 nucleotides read TGTGCCAGCAGTTCGGTCCTTCAGGAAAACATTCAGTACTTC.

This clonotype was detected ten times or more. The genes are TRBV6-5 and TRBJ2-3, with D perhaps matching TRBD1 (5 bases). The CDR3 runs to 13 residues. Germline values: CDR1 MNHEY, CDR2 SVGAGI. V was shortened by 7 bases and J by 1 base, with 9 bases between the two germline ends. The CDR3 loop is CASNRGRTDTQYF. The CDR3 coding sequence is TGTGCCAGCAATAGGGGCCGCACAGATACGCAGTATTTT.

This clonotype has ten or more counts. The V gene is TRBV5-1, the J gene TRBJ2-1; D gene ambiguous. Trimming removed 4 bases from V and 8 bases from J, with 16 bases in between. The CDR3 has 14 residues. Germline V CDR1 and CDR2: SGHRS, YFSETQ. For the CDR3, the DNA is TGCGCCAGCAGCCCTGGGCGTGGGTGGGATGAGCAGTTCTTC. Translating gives CASSPGRGWDEQFF.

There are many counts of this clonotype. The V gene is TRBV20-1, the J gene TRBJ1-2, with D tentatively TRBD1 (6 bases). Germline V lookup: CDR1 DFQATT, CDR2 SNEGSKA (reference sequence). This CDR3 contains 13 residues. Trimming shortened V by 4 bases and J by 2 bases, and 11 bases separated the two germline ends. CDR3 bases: TGCAGTGCTAATAACGGACAGAACTATGGCTACACCTTC. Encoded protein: CSANNGQNYGYTF.

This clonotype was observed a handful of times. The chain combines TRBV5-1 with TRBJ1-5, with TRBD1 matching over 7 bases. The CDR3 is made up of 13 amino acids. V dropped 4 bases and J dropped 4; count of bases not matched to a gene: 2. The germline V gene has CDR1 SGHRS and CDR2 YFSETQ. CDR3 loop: CASSRGQNQPQHF. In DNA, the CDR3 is TGCGCCAGCAGCCGGGGACAGAATCAGCCCCAGCATTTT.

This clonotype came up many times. The CDR3 reads CSASSPIAGDNNEQFF. CDR3 sequence (DNA): TGCAGTGCTAGTAGTCCCATAGCGGGGGATAACAATGAGCAGTTCTTC. The rearrangement links TRBV20-1 to TRBJ2-1, with 9 bases matching TRBD2. The CDR3 runs to 16 residues. Germline lookup yields CDR1 DFQATT and CDR2 SNEGSKA (reference sequence). Germline trimming cut 3 bases from V and 5 bases from J; bases unmatched to any gene: 11.

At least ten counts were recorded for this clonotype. As DNA, the CDR3 is TGTGCCAGCAGCTTAAGGCAGGGAGGATATAATTCACCCCTCCACTTT. Protein sequence: CASSLRQGGYNSPLHF. The V call is TRBV7-8, the J call TRBJ1-6, with D maybe TRBD1 (5 bases). The CDR3 loop spans 16 amino acids. Germline CDR1 is SGHVS and CDR2 is FQNEAQ. With 2 bases removed from V and 4 bases from J, the gap between germline ends came to 12 bases.

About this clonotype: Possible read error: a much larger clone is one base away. The CDR3 DNA is TGTGCCAGCAGCGGCACTAGCGGGGATTACAATGAGCAGTTCTTC. It yields the protein CASSGTSGDYNEQFF. V is TRBV7-6 and J is TRBJ2-1; TRBD2 matches at 10 bases. With V trimmed by 5 bases and J by 4 bases, 5 bases remained unmatched. Germline V gene sequence: CDR1 SGHVS, CDR2 FNYEAQ. CDR3 length: 15 amino acids.